The 23 T cell receptor beta chains given below trace back to one sample, sequenced in a study of blood T cell repertoires in COVID-19. Here immunoSEQ multiplex PCR was the method, and the copy in TCRdb shows in-frame clones only, minus some. This table holds 110,000 to 150,000 clones, 78% found once. Sequences were obtained from PBMCs or T cells enriched from blood (not recorded which). These receptors came from a woman between 45 and 60 years old who had recovered from COVID-19.

The chain links TRBV18 to TRBJ1-2, with D tentatively TRBD1 (5 bases). The germline V gene encodes CDR1 KGHSH and CDR2 LQKENI. The CDR3 is 16 amino acids. V lost 5 bases, J lost 8 bases, and 24 bases lay in between. The DNA of the CDR3 is TGTGCCAGCTCAAACTCGGCAGGTCGTGGACATCTCGGCTACACCTTC. Translating it yields CASSNSAGRGHLGYTF.

The gene calls are TRBV7-8 and TRBJ1-1, with TRBD1 matching over 8 bases. Trimming took 1 base from V and 5 from J; bases not matched to a gene: 6. Germline loops: CDR1 SGHVS, CDR2 FQNEAQ. The CDR3 loop spans 15 amino acids. The CDR3 protein is CASSLGTGGFTEAFF. The CDR3 coding sequence is TGTGCCAGCAGCTTAGGAACAGGGGGTTTTACTGAAGCTTTCTTT. Supplemented by reference TRBV7-8 and TRBJ1-1, the full variable domain reads GAGVSQSPRYKVAKRGQDVALRCDPISGHVSLFWYQQALGQGPEFLTYFQNEAQLDKSGLPSDRFFAERPEGSVSTLKIQRTQQEDSAVYLCASSLGTGGFTEAFFGQGTRLTVV.

This clone appeared a few times. This sequence joins TRBV2 and TRBJ1-1; D may be TRBD1 (5 bases). There are 15 residues in the CDR3. Looked up from germline, CDR1 is SNHLY and CDR2 is FYNNEI. The ends were cut back, 10 bases at V and 8 bases at J, with 26 bases in the middle. CDR3: CATVGGTLDPSEAFF. The CDR3 region has the DNA TGTGCCACCGTCGGGGGTACACTGGACCCATCGGAAGCTTTCTTT.

The V call is TRBV7-3, the J call TRBJ2-3, with 7 bases aligning to TRBD2. V trimming: 5 bases; J trimming: 0 bases; junction bases outside the gene matches: 5. Germline V gene sequence: CDR1 SGHTA, CDR2 FQGTGA. This CDR3 comprises 15 residues. CDR3 nucleotide sequence: TGTGCCAGCAGCCAAGGGAGGGTTAGCACAGATACGCAGTATTTT. Protein: CASSQGRVSTDTQYF. The full variable domain, with the rest looked up from reference TRBV7-3 and TRBJ2-3, is GAGVSQTPSNKVTEKGKYVELRCDPISGHTALYWYRQSLGQGPEFLIYFQGTGAADDSGLPNDRFFAVRPEGSVSTLKIQRTERGDSAVYLCASSQGRVSTDTQYFGPGTRLTVL.

The rearrangement uses TRBV18 and TRBJ2-1; 9 bases are a match to TRBD1. The germline gives CDR1 KGHSH, CDR2 LQKENI. This CDR3 is 16 amino acids long. V trimming: 2 bases; J trimming: 4 bases; junction bases outside the gene matches: 6. The chain's CDR3 is CASSPGQGRTYNEQFF. DNA for the CDR3: TGTGCCAGCTCACCAGGACAGGGGAGGACTTACAATGAGCAGTTCTTC. Looking up the rest from reference TRBV18 and TRBJ2-1 gives the full variable domain: NAGVMQNPRHLVRRRGQEARLRCSPMKGHSHVYWYRQLPEEGLKFMVYLQKENIIDESGMPKERFSAEFPKEGPSILRIQQVVRGDSAAYFCASSPGQGRTYNEQFFGPGTRLTVL.

V is TRBV7-8 and J is TRBJ1-5, with TRBD1 identical over 7 bases. Germline V gives CDR1 SGHVS, CDR2 FQNEAQ. V lost 4 bases to trimming and J lost 4 bases; unmatched junction nucleotides: 28. The CDR3 sequence is 22 residues long. The CDR3 reads CASSSLPLQDRETAGENQPQHF. The DNA for the CDR3 is TGTGCCAGCAGCTCCTTACCACTCCAAGACAGGGAGACAGCAGGGGAGAATCAGCCCCAGCATTTT.

The chain has TRBV28 and TRBJ2-5; D gene unclear. CDR1 is MDHEN, CDR2 SYDVKM, per germline. Trimming pared 4 bases from V and 2 bases from J, leaving 2 bases between. The CDR3 consists of 11 residues. CDR3 sequence (DNA): TGTGCCAGCAGTTCTCAAGAGACCCAGTACTTC. Its protein product is CASSSQETQYF.

V is TRBV15 and J is TRBJ2-7; unclear D gene. Germline lookup yields CDR1 LNHNV and CDR2 YYDKDF (reference sequence). The CDR3 is 13 amino acids. Trimming took 3 bases from V and 0 from J, leaving 6 bases between them. This CDR3 is CATSRTPSYEQYF. The CDR3 bases are TGTGCCACCAGCAGGACACCCTCCTACGAGCAGTACTTC.

The chain is built from TRBV5-1 and TRBJ2-2; D call uncertain. V gave up 4 bases and J gave up 12 bases, with 22 bases separating them. CDR1 is SGHRS, CDR2 YFSETQ, per germline. This CDR3 is 15 amino acids long. Written as DNA, the CDR3 is TGCGCCAGCAGCACTCCACCTCCCCAGTCGGAGAAGCTGTTTTTT. Protein sequence: CASSTPPPQSEKLFF.

The chain employs TRBV18 and TRBJ1-2, with 7 positions matching TRBD1. Germline V lookup: CDR1 KGHSH, CDR2 LQKENI. V was pared by 3 bases and J by 3 bases, with 7 bases of the junction left unmatched. CDR3 length: 15 amino acids. The CDR3 protein is CASSPNDRVHYGYTF. The CDR3 DNA follows: TGTGCCAGCTCACCGAACGACAGGGTACACTATGGCTACACCTTC.

The chain employs TRBV27 and TRBJ2-1, with 8 bases matching TRBD2. The trim removed 5 bases at V and 9 bases at J, leaving 12 bases unmatched. Germline CDR1 and CDR2: MNHEY and SMNVEV (reference sequence). The CDR3 covers 15 residues. The DNA for the CDR3 is TGTGCCAGCAGTCGGGCTAGCGGGCGGGCCGGTGAGCAGTTCTTC. It is translated as CASSRASGRAGEQFF.

The genes are TRBV5-8 and TRBJ2-7; 8 nucleotides agree with TRBD2. The ends lost 6 bases at V and 0 bases at J; junction bases unmatched: 11. In germline, CDR1 is SGHTS, CDR2 YDEGEE. The CDR3 loop spans 16 amino acids. The CDR3 loop reads CASNRGGHSSSYEQYF. CDR3 nucleotide sequence: TGTGCCAGCAACCGGGGGGGACATTCGAGCTCCTACGAGCAGTACTTC.

This chain connects TRBV20-1 to TRBJ2-7, with TRBD1 identical over 8 bases. The CDR3 contains 12 residues. Losses at the gene ends were 3 bases for V and 9 bases for J; bases not matched to a gene: 7. Germline values: CDR1 DFQATT, CDR2 SNEGSKA (reference sequence). CDR3 protein: CSASSDRGAQYF. DNA of the CDR3: TGCAGTGCTAGTAGCGACAGGGGTGCGCAGTACTTC.

V gene TRBV18 combines with J gene TRBJ2-7; tentatively, D is TRBD1 (6 bases). Germline CDR1 reads KGHSH; CDR2 reads LQKENI. V was pared by 3 bases and J by 2 bases, with 8 bases between. The CDR3 consists of 13 residues. Here the CDR3 DNA reads TGTGCCAGCTCACCTACAGGGACCTACGAGCAGTACTTC. It specifies CASSPTGTYEQYF.

This chain joins TRBV24-1 and TRBJ2-3, with unresolved D. The V gene lost 8 bases and the J gene lost 7 bases, with 9 bases spanning the gap. The CDR3 contains 11 residues. CDR1 is KGHDR, CDR2 SFDVKD, per germline. CDR3: CATTWSNTQYF. The CDR3 region has the DNA TGTGCCACCACTTGGAGTAATACGCAGTATTTT.

CDR3 DNA sequence: TGTGCCAGCGGACTTGAGGGCGGCGACTATGGCTACACCTTC. Residues: CASGLEGGDYGYTF. V and J are TRBV6-5 and TRBJ1-2, with D unresolved. This CDR3 is built from 14 residues. CDR1 is MNHEY, CDR2 SVGAGI, per germline. V lost 8 bases to trimming and J lost 3 bases, with 16 bases between them.

This chain connects TRBV12-3 or TRBV12-4 to TRBJ1-4; D unresolved. The length of the CDR3 is 13 residues. The germline V and J ends were trimmed by 3 bases and 8 bases, with 10 bases remaining between them. CDR3 loop: CASSLMSREKLFF. Here the CDR3 DNA reads TGTGCCAGCAGTTTGATGTCCAGGGAAAAACTGTTTTTT.

CDR3 loop: CASSQDPAPGSYTF. The CDR3 region has the DNA TGTGCCAGCAGCCAAGATCCGGCCCCGGGGAGCTACACCTTC. The chain joins TRBV14 to TRBJ1-2; D is uncertain. This CDR3 region has 14 residues. Trimming pared 0 bases from V and 9 bases from J, leaving 14 bases between. CDR1 and CDR2 from the germline V gene are SGHDN and FVKESK.

The chain employs TRBV27 and TRBJ2-7; the match to TRBD1 covers 8 bases. The CDR3 is 16 residues long. V was pared by 6 bases and J by 2 bases, with 12 bases of the junction left unmatched. Germline CDR1 reads MNHEY; CDR2 reads SMNVEV (reference sequence). As DNA, the CDR3 is TGTGCCAGCAGCCCCCACAGACAGGGGATGACCTACGAGCAGTACGTC. Protein: CASSPHRQGMTYEQYV.

In DNA, the CDR3 is TGTGCCAGCAGCTTACGCGGGGTCTATTCACCCCTCCACTTT. Translation: CASSLRGVYSPLHF. V usage is TRBV5-6 and J usage is TRBJ1-6; D not resolved. Germline CDR1 is SGHDT and CDR2 is YYEEEE. The CDR3 has 14 amino acids. V was trimmed by 2 bases and J by 8 bases, leaving 11 bases between them.

This sequence joins TRBV11-3 and TRBJ2-1; weak D call: TRBD1 (5 bases). With 4 bases removed from V and 7 bases from J, the gap between germline ends came to 8 bases. CDR1 and CDR2 (germline): SGHNT, YENEEA. The CDR3 length is 12 residues. CDR3 DNA sequence: TGTGCCAGCAGCTCCTACAGGAATGAGCAGTTCTTC. This codes for CASSSYRNEQFF.

This chain connects TRBV28 to TRBJ1-2; 12 bases are shared with TRBD1. Germline CDR1 and CDR2: MDHEN and SYDVKM. The CDR3 totals 15 residues. Trimming cost V 5 bases and J 5 bases; bases outside gene matches: 6. CDR3 loop: CASSGTGGARYGYTF. In DNA, the CDR3 is TGTGCCAGCAGTGGGACAGGGGGCGCCCGGTATGGCTACACCTTC.

There are many counts of this clone. The chain couples TRBV6-4 to TRBJ1-6; 10 positions agree with TRBD1. Germline assignment: CDR1 MRHNA and CDR2 SNTAGT. The J segment lost 9 bases and the V segment lost 0 bases, leaving 5 bases of the junction unmatched. The CDR3 is made up of 16 amino acids. This chain's CDR3 is CASSDSGGQGSSPLHF. CDR3 DNA sequence: TGTGCCAGCAGTGACTCGGGGGGACAGGGGAGTTCACCCCTCCACTTT.